This record looks at one T cell receptor (beta chain) sequence and its context. What it recognizes is unknown. The time point denotes: week 11, during vaccination. Vaccine doses each comprised 300 ug of mutant IDH1 20-mer peptide, with topical imiquimod. There were new WHO grade 3 or 4 astrocytomas in the donors, and these were IDH1-mutant and ATRX-lost. The CDR3 runs to 12 residues. V lost 0 bases to trimming and J lost 7 bases, with 9 bases between them. The germline gives CDR1 GTSNPN, CDR2 SVGIG (reference sequence). Sequencing used immunoSEQ multiplex PCR; TCRdb keeps in-frame clones, though not all of them. Seen here are approximately 110,000 clones, roughly 90% observed once, and the top ten hold roughly 0.62%. The data belong to a study of a mutant IDH1 vaccine in newly diagnosed glioma. At the level of the study: Vaccination began 4-6 weeks post radiotherapy alone, or with temozolomide cycles.

Study-level results: Evidence of vaccine-induced immune responses was documented in less than 95% of patients.

The source material was PBMCs, sampled from a glioma patient whose treatment included an IDH1 peptide vaccine. The chain joins TRBV30 to TRBJ1-1; D is unclear. The sequence was obtained from a woman aged 50 to 65 with glioma. The CDR3 loop is CAWSVGRVEAFF. The CDR3 DNA reads as TGTGCCTGGAGTGTGGGGAGGGTTGAAGCTTTCTTT.